The 18 T cell receptor beta chains below come from one sample, sequenced in a study of early T cells in non-severe SARS-CoV-2 infection. TCRdb recomputed calls from the 5' RACE reads with MiXCR, one row per CDR3 protein. The sample yields about 48,000 distinct CDR3 sequences, about 9.2% seen once. The specimen was whole blood. These TCRs come from an adult who was a healthcare worker with PCR-confirmed SARS-CoV-2 infection or an uninfected control (not recorded which).

This chain uses TRBV30 with TRBJ2-1; D gene ambiguous. CDR3 size: 13 residues. V lost 5 bases to trimming and J lost 2 bases, with 10 bases between them. The V gene's germline CDR1 is GTSNPN and CDR2 SVGIG (reference sequence). As DNA, the CDR3 is TGTGCCTGGGGCCTATTCGCCTACAATGAGCAGTTCTTC. This sequence encodes CAWGLFAYNEQFF.

This clonotype was seen a few times. The V and J genes are TRBV28 and TRBJ1-1; D gene uncertain. The CDR3 totals 14 residues. V lost 6 bases and J lost 8, with 19 bases in between. CDR1 and CDR2 (germline): MDHEN, SYDVKM. CDR3 amino acids: CASSSDPPIGEAFF. CDR3 nucleotides: TGTGCCAGCAGCTCGGATCCCCCCATCGGAGAAGCTTTCTTT.

The chain has TRBV5-1 and TRBJ1-1; weak D call: TRBD1 (6 bases). V dropped 1 base and J dropped 4 bases, with 14 bases sitting between them. The CDR3 consists of 15 residues. CDR1 and CDR2 from the germline V gene are SGHRS and YFSETQ. The CDR3 region is CASSLTGNIPTEAFF. CDR3 in DNA: TGCGCCAGCAGCTTGACAGGGAACATCCCCACTGAAGCTTTCTTT.

This clonotype came up many times. The rearrangement joins TRBV7-7 to TRBJ2-1; 7 nucleotides match TRBD2. The CDR3 runs 16 residues. Per the germline V gene, CDR1 is SSHAT and CDR2 is FNYEAQ (reference sequence). Losses at the gene ends were 2 bases for V and 5 bases for J; bases not matched to a gene: 9. CDR3 region: CASSLKLGGPHNEQFF. The CDR3 DNA reads as TGTGCCAGCAGCTTAAAGCTGGGAGGGCCGCACAATGAGCAGTTCTTC.

This clonotype was recorded many times. The chain carries TRBV14 and TRBJ1-2; no definite D call. Germline CDR1 SGHDN, CDR2 FVKESK. CDR3 length: 13 residues. V lost 4 bases and J 3 bases, leaving 9 bases between the germline ends. This CDR3 is CASSPERDYGYTF. The DNA for the CDR3 is TGTGCCAGCAGCCCGGAGAGGGACTATGGCTACACCTTC.

This clonotype was observed a few times. The V gene is TRBV28, the J gene TRBJ2-5; D gene ambiguous. From germline, CDR1 is MDHEN and CDR2 SYDVKM. Trimming took off 5 bases at V and 1 base at J, with 11 bases between the two ends. This CDR3 is built from 14 residues. This CDR3 reads CASSLPALQETQYF. The DNA for the CDR3 is TGTGCCAGCAGTCTTCCCGCCCTCCAAGAGACCCAGTACTTC. Full variable domain (outside the CDR3, taken from reference TRBV28 and TRBJ2-5): DVKVTQSSRYLVKRTGEKVFLECVQDMDHENMFWYRQDPGLGLRLIYFSYDVKMKEKGDIPEGYSVSREKKERFSLILESASTNQTSMYLCASSLPALQETQYFGPGTRLLVL.

This clonotype was counted between two and nine times. The chain employs TRBV28 and TRBJ2-3; 8 bases are shared with TRBD2. The CDR3 is 16 residues long. The germline gives CDR1 MDHEN, CDR2 SYDVKM. V was clipped by 8 bases and J by 3 bases; unmatched bases: 13. CDR3 nucleotides: TGTGCCAGCGGGGGTCTAGCGGGCAAGTGGACAGATACGCAGTATTTT. It is translated as CASGGLAGKWTDTQYF.

Many counts were recorded for this clonotype. The chain couples TRBV12-3 or TRBV12-4 to TRBJ2-4; no clear D gene. The V end lost 3 bases, the J end lost 3 bases, and 9 bases lay between the germline ends. The CDR3 length is 14 residues. CDR3 in amino acids: CASSFSGIKNIQYF. DNA for the CDR3: TGTGCCAGCAGTTTCTCCGGTATCAAAAACATTCAGTACTTC.

This clonotype occurred many times. The CDR3 bases are TGTGCCAGCAGCTTAGAGTCTCAGACAGGGGAACTTGCTCAGCCCCAGCATTTT. Amino acid sequence: CASSLESQTGELAQPQHF. This sequence joins TRBV7-9 and TRBJ1-5, with TRBD1 identical over 8 bases. Germline V gene data show CDR1 as SEHNR and CDR2 as FQNEAQ (reference sequence). The CDR3 runs to 18 residues. With 1 base clipped from V and 6 bases from J, the junction kept 14 bases outside the gene matches.

This clonotype was counted ten times or more. The gene calls are TRBV29-1 and TRBJ1-2, with a weak D call TRBD1 (6 bases). The V and J ends lost 0 bases and 4 bases respectively, with 15 bases between them. The CDR3 totals 15 residues. The germline V gene encodes CDR1 SQVTM and CDR2 ANQGSEA. CDR3 in amino acids: CSVEDVRGAPYGYTF. CDR3 bases: TGCAGCGTTGAAGATGTAAGGGGGGCCCCCTATGGCTACACCTTC.

This clonotype was seen at least ten times. This chain joins TRBV18 and TRBJ1-5; TRBD1 aligns across 9 bases. Germline-derived CDR1 and CDR2 are KGHSH and LQKENI. The CDR3 runs 14 residues. Unmatched junction bases numbered 8, after V lost 4 bases and J lost 10 bases. The CDR3 DNA sequence: TGTGCCAGCTCACTGTCCCGGGACAGGGATCCCCAGCATTTT. Its protein is CASSLSRDRDPQHF.

V is TRBV20-1 and J is TRBJ2-7; D is unresolved. Germline V gene lookup returns CDR1 DFQATT and CDR2 SNEGSKA (reference sequence). V lost 6 bases and J 0 bases, leaving 18 bases between the germline ends. The CDR3 extends over 15 amino acids. The CDR3 sequence is CSALPTDHFSYEQYF. In nucleotides, the CDR3 is TGCAGTGCCCTCCCAACGGACCACTTCTCCTACGAGCAGTACTTC.

CDR3 nucleotide sequence: TGTGCCAGCAGATCACCGACTAGCGGGAGAAACATTCAGTACTTC. Translated: CASRSPTSGRNIQYF. This sequence joins TRBV6-5 and TRBJ2-4, with 12 bases fitting TRBD2. J lost 6 bases, V lost 6 bases, and 6 bases had no gene match. The germline CDR1 and CDR2 sequences are MNHEY and SVGAGI. CDR3 size: 15 residues.

The rearrangement uses TRBV28 and TRBJ1-5; D gene ambiguous. V dropped 5 bases and J dropped 4 bases, with 15 bases sitting between them. The CDR3 spans 15 residues. Germline V gene data show CDR1 as MDHEN and CDR2 as SYDVKM. The CDR3 nucleotides read TGTGCCAGCAGTCTGGATGGTCGTCGGAATCAGCCCCAGCATTTT. Translating it yields CASSLDGRRNQPQHF. Full variable domain (missing parts from reference TRBV28 and TRBJ1-5): DVKVTQSSRYLVKRTGEKVFLECVQDMDHENMFWYRQDPGLGLRLIYFSYDVKMKEKGDIPEGYSVSREKKERFSLILESASTNQTSMYLCASSLDGRRNQPQHFGDGTRLSIL.

The count of this clonotype is one. A much larger clone lies one base from this, so it may be a read error. Given the absence of the conserved phenylalanine or tryptophan at the CDR3 end, a read error is likely. The rearrangement joins TRBV11-2 to TRBJ2-3; maybe TRBD2 (5 bases). V was clipped by 10 bases and J by 4 bases, with 15 bases between them. This CDR3 contains 13 residues. The germline CDR1 and CDR2 sequences are SGHAT and FQNNGV. CDR3 region: CATGSSGADTQYI. As DNA, the CDR3 is TGTGCCACCGGGTCTTCCGGGGCAGATACGCAGTATATT.

This clonotype was seen repeatedly, ten times or more. V gene TRBV27 combines with J gene TRBJ2-3; the match to TRBD2 covers 9 bases. The germline V gene encodes CDR1 MNHEY and CDR2 SMNVEV (reference sequence). The CDR3 is made up of 16 amino acids. The junction had 9 bases not matched to a gene; V was cut back by 6 bases and J by 2 bases. The chain's CDR3 is CASRTTLAGNTDTQYF. CDR3 coding DNA: TGTGCCAGCAGGACGACTCTAGCGGGAAACACAGATACGCAGTATTTT.

This rearrangement joins TRBV5-1 to TRBJ2-7, with 7 bases aligning to TRBD1. The V gene's germline CDR1 is SGHRS and CDR2 YFSETQ. V was pared by 0 bases and J by 3 bases, with 9 bases of the junction left unmatched. The CDR3 spans 16 residues. The DNA of the CDR3 is TGCGCCAGCAGCTTGGGCCAGGGACAGAGCAGCTACGAGCAGTACTTC. It codes for CASSLGQGQSSYEQYF.

This clonotype was counted ten times or more. The chain links TRBV2 to TRBJ2-7; no definite D call. Germline CDR1 SNHLY, CDR2 FYNNEI. V was clipped by 6 bases and J by 1 base, with 4 bases between them. This CDR3 has 11 amino acids. CDR3 in DNA: TGTGCCAGCAGGGGATCCTACGAGCAGTACTTC. As protein: CASRGSYEQYF.